Listed here are 26 T cell receptor beta chains from one sample, sequenced in a study of post-analysis software for immune sequencing data. The study's findings and limits: The study found TRBV5-6, TRBV5-1 and TRBV20-1 among roughly 5 TRBV segments more frequent in patients than controls.

Every TCR beta cDNA library bore unique molecular identifiers. MiXCR, run by TCRdb on the PCR reads, gives a single entry per CDR3 protein. The sample includes around 710,000 distinct CDR3 sequences, approximately 44% of them seen just once. No antigens are known for them. Sequenced sample: blood. These receptors were collected from a girl aged 5-17 years with multiple sclerosis.

This clonotype has just a few counts. V gene TRBV5-1 combines with J gene TRBJ2-7; 12 bases are shared with TRBD2. This CDR3 is 18 amino acids long. Germline V gene data show CDR1 as SGHRS and CDR2 as YFSETQ. V shed 0 bases and J 2 bases; nucleotides not matched to a gene: 9. CDR3 DNA sequence: TGCGCCAGCAGCTTGGCCCCGACTAGCGGGAGTCGGGCCTACGAGCAGTACTTC. Encoded protein: CASSLAPTSGSRAYEQYF.

This clonotype has at least ten counts. This chain joins TRBV29-1 and TRBJ1-2, with a possible D match to TRBD1 (5 bases). CDR1 and CDR2 (germline): SQVTM, ANQGSEA. The V end lost 8 bases, the J end lost 3 bases, and 16 bases lay between the germline ends. The CDR3 consists of 13 residues. CDR3 residues: CSLMDGAHYGYTF. In DNA, the CDR3 is TGCAGCTTGATGGATGGGGCCCACTATGGCTACACCTTC.

The table lists this clonotype with a few counts. This rearrangement joins TRBV6-5 to TRBJ2-3; D remains ambiguous. Trimming pared 0 bases from V and 2 bases from J, leaving 9 bases between. The CDR3 loop spans 15 amino acids. Germline CDR1 MNHEY, CDR2 SVGAGI. The CDR3 spells CASSYSWPATDTQYF. In DNA form, the CDR3 reads TGTGCCAGCAGTTACTCGTGGCCAGCCACAGATACGCAGTATTTT.

The chain has TRBV15 and TRBJ2-1; maybe TRBD1 (6 bases). Trimming pared 3 bases from V and 7 bases from J, leaving 13 bases between. Germline CDR1 is LNHNV and CDR2 is YYDKDF (reference sequence). This CDR3 spans 14 amino acids. The CDR3 loop reads CATSRADTGNEQFF. CDR3 DNA: TGTGCCACCAGCAGGGCCGATACAGGGAATGAGCAGTTCTTC.

The chain has TRBV4-2 and TRBJ2-7, with D possibly TRBD2 on 6 matching bases. Deletions cut 0 bases from V and 0 bases from J, with 9 bases between. This CDR3 region has 15 residues. CDR1 LGHNA and CDR2 YNFKEQ come from the germline V gene. The CDR3 here is CASSQEIGSSYEQYF. For the CDR3, the DNA is TGTGCCAGCAGCCAAGAAATCGGGAGCTCCTACGAGCAGTACTTC.

This clonotype has only a few counts. The chain has TRBV7-9 and TRBJ2-3; no clear D. The CDR3 runs 15 residues. V was shortened by 5 bases and J by 2 bases, with 14 bases between the two germline ends. Germline V gene data show CDR1 as SEHNR and CDR2 as FQNEAQ (reference sequence). CDR3 coding DNA: TGTGCCAGCAGCCCGCCCGGACCTCCCACAGATACGCAGTATTTT. It is translated as CASSPPGPPTDTQYF.

This chain links TRBV7-8 with TRBJ2-1; 9 bases match TRBD1. The ends lost 3 bases at V and 5 bases at J; junction bases unmatched: 5. This CDR3 spans 15 amino acids. Germline loops: CDR1 SGHVS, CDR2 FQNEAQ. The CDR3: CASSLPGQGDNEQFF. Here the CDR3 DNA reads TGTGCCAGCAGCTTGCCGGGACAGGGTGACAATGAGCAGTTCTTC.

V gene TRBV7-3 combines with J gene TRBJ2-1, with D possibly TRBD2 on 6 matching bases. Germline CDR1 and CDR2: SGHTA and FQGTGA. The CDR3 sequence is 17 residues long. Trimming shortened V by 0 bases and J by 3 bases, and 15 bases separated the two germline ends. CDR3 DNA: TGTGCCAGCAGCTTAACCGACCAGGGAGGAATCTACAATGAGCAGTTCTTC. As protein: CASSLTDQGGIYNEQFF.

This clonotype has just a few counts. V usage is TRBV12-3 or TRBV12-4 and J usage is TRBJ2-5, with 9 bases identical to TRBD1. V was clipped by 6 bases and J by 4 bases; unmatched bases: 12. The CDR3 spans 16 residues. CDR3 region: CASSRRRDRVPETQYF. In nucleotides, the CDR3 is TGTGCCAGCAGCCGCAGGCGGGACAGGGTCCCAGAGACCCAGTACTTC.

V gene TRBV20-1 combines with J gene TRBJ2-1; D is possibly TRBD2 (5 bases). V lost 1 base and J lost 8, with 12 bases in between. Germline values: CDR1 DFQATT, CDR2 SNEGSKA (reference sequence). The CDR3 length is 13 residues. DNA for the CDR3: TGCAGTGCTAGAGGGCCTAGTAGCGATGAGCAGTTCTTC. Protein sequence: CSARGPSSDEQFF.

This chain links TRBV7-9 with TRBJ2-3; possibly TRBD2 for D (6 bases). The CDR3 consists of 16 residues. Trimming removed 5 bases at V and 0 bases at J, with 15 bases between. Per germline, CDR1 SEHNR and CDR2 FQNEAQ (reference sequence). Here the CDR3 DNA reads TGTGCCAGCAGCCCGCGGGGACGCCCCAGCACAGATACGCAGTATTTT. It specifies CASSPRGRPSTDTQYF.

The genes are TRBV4-2 and TRBJ1-5, with D unresolved. The ends were cut back, 1 base at V and 0 bases at J, with 4 bases in the middle. Germline-derived CDR1 and CDR2 are LGHNA and YNFKEQ. There are 14 residues in the CDR3. The CDR3 here is CASSQGGSNQPQHF. The CDR3 DNA follows: TGTGCCAGCAGCCAAGGGGGTAGCAATCAGCCCCAGCATTTT.

Only one count was recorded for this clonotype. The chain carries TRBV7-9 and TRBJ2-1; 8 bases align to TRBD2. The CDR3 contains 15 residues. CDR1 is SEHNR, CDR2 FQNEAQ, per germline (reference sequence). V lost 1 base to trimming and J lost 10 bases; unmatched junction nucleotides: 9. The CDR3 DNA reads TGTGCCAGCAGCTTAGATAGACTAGCGTCCGGCGAGCAGTTCTTC. The encoded protein is CASSLDRLASGEQFF.

This chain links TRBV20-1 with TRBJ2-7; D ambiguous. The CDR3 covers 11 residues. V lost 1 base and J 4 bases, leaving 5 bases between the germline ends. CDR1 DFQATT and CDR2 SNEGSKA come from the germline V gene (reference sequence). The DNA for the CDR3 is TGCAGTGCTAGAGTACAGTACGAGCAGTACTTC. Protein: CSARVQYEQYF.

The chain is built from TRBV6-5 and TRBJ2-2, with D uncertain. The CDR3 length is 14 residues. The germline V and J ends were trimmed by 2 bases and 1 base, with 5 bases remaining between them. CDR1 and CDR2 from the germline V gene are MNHEY and SVGAGI. The CDR3, as DNA: TGTGCCAGCAGTTACCGAATGAACACCGGGGAGCTGTTTTTT. Its protein product is CASSYRMNTGELFF.

J is TRBJ1-5 and V is TRBV15; a weak D match, TRBD1 (5 bases). V was clipped by 1 base and J by 2 bases, with 6 bases between them. Looked up from germline, CDR1 is LNHNV and CDR2 is YYDKDF (reference sequence). This CDR3 is 14 amino acids long. The CDR3 DNA reads TGTGCCACCAGCAGAGCCAGGGGCAATCAGCCCCAGCATTTT. Amino acid sequence: CATSRARGNQPQHF.

The V gene is TRBV6-5, the J gene TRBJ2-1, with a possible D match to TRBD2 (5 bases). Trimming removed 1 base from V and 0 bases from J, with 7 bases in between. Germline V gives CDR1 MNHEY, CDR2 SVGAGI. The CDR3 loop spans 15 amino acids. CDR3 region: CASSYLGSSYNEQFF. CDR3 nucleotide sequence: TGTGCCAGCAGTTACTTAGGGAGCTCCTACAATGAGCAGTTCTTC.

The chain carries TRBV6-1 and TRBJ1-2; D remains unclear. V lost 4 bases and J 4 bases, leaving 10 bases between the germline ends. Germline V gene data show CDR1 as MNHNS and CDR2 as SASEGT. The length of the CDR3 is 13 residues. In DNA form, the CDR3 reads TGTGCCAGCAGTGTACAGAACTTCTATGGCTACACCTTC. It yields the protein CASSVQNFYGYTF.

The chain is built from TRBV19 and TRBJ1-2; 9 bases align to TRBD1. Unmatched junction bases numbered 6, after V lost 6 bases and J lost 4 bases. The germline CDR1 and CDR2 sequences are LNHDA and SQIVND (reference sequence). This CDR3 has 14 residues. The CDR3, as DNA: TGTGCCAGTAGAACAGGGGGCAACTCCTATGGCTACACCTTC. Protein product: CASRTGGNSYGYTF.

The chain is built from TRBV3-1 and TRBJ1-5; D call uncertain. CDR1 is LGHDT, CDR2 YNNKEL, per germline (reference sequence). This CDR3 is built from 16 residues. With 1 base removed from V and 2 bases from J, the gap between germline ends came to 12 bases. CDR3 DNA: TGTGCCAGCAGCCAAGGGAGAGGGCTTGGCAATCAGCCCCAGCATTTT. This translates into CASSQGRGLGNQPQHF.

In its sample, this clonotype was seen a few times. The rearrangement joins TRBV27 to TRBJ2-7; D could derive from TRBD1 or TRBD2 (5 bases each). This CDR3 is built from 15 residues. Between the trimmed V and J ends, which lost 5 bases and 3 bases, there was a span of 17 bases. Germline V gene sequence: CDR1 MNHEY, CDR2 SMNVEV (reference sequence). CDR3 in DNA: TGTGCCAGCAGTATGACAGCCACTGCGGGCTACGAGCAGTACTTC. Its translation: CASSMTATAGYEQYF.

V and J are TRBV12-3 or TRBV12-4 and TRBJ2-3; D gene ambiguous. This CDR3 comprises 12 residues. V was shortened by 6 bases and J by 7 bases, with 11 bases between the two germline ends. CDR3 nucleotides: TGTGCCAGCAGGCCCAAGGGCTATACGCAGTATTTT. Translated, it gives CASRPKGYTQYF.

This clonotype was seen a handful of times. The rearrangement uses TRBV29-1 and TRBJ1-5; D is unclear. The V gene's germline CDR1 is SQVTM and CDR2 ANQGSEA. Between the trimmed V and J ends, which lost 1 base and 6 bases, there was a span of 7 bases. The CDR3 sequence is 12 residues long. CDR3 in DNA: TGCAGCGTTGAAGGGGCAGGTCAGCCCCAGCATTTT. Translating gives CSVEGAGQPQHF.

The rearrangement uses TRBV7-3 and TRBJ2-1; TRBD1 matches 8 bases. CDR1 is SGHTA, CDR2 FQGTGA, per germline. V trimming: 1 base; J trimming: 4 bases; junction bases outside the gene matches: 3. This CDR3 is built from 15 residues. The CDR3 protein is CASSLRQGAYNEQFF. Written as DNA, the CDR3 is TGTGCCAGCAGCTTAAGGCAGGGGGCGTACAATGAGCAGTTCTTC.

This chain's CDR3 is CASSLDRVVTTSGNADTQYF. Written as DNA, the CDR3 is TGTGCCAGCAGCTTAGACCGCGTGGTAACGACTAGCGGGAACGCAGATACGCAGTATTTT. V is TRBV14 and J is TRBJ2-3, with 11 bases fitting TRBD2. There are 20 residues in the CDR3. V lost 5 bases to trimming and J lost 4 bases; unmatched junction nucleotides: 20. Germline values: CDR1 SGHDN, CDR2 FVKESK.

The chain is built from TRBV10-3 and TRBJ2-4; 7 bases map to TRBD1. The CDR3 runs to 16 residues. The V and J ends lost 5 bases and 0 bases, in that order; junction bases with no gene match: 7. CDR1 is ENHRY and CDR2 is SYGVKD in the germline V gene. CDR3 sequence reads: CAISKGQDLAKNIQYF. The CDR3 DNA reads as TGTGCCATCAGTAAAGGACAGGACTTAGCCAAAAACATTCAGTACTTC.